The 7 T cell receptor beta chains below all came from one sample that was sequenced in a study of T cell responses to AZD1222 COVID-19 vaccine. The table came from immunoSEQ multiplex PCR; TCRdb's copy has only in-frame clones and leaves some out. The table shows around 130,000 clones, with approximately 90% occurring only once. The sequencing used peripheral blood, collected 28 days after the second AZD1222 dose. These TCRs come from an adult who received the AZD1222 COVID-19 vaccine.

This chain uses TRBV7-9 with TRBJ2-1; D is possibly TRBD2 (5 bases). The CDR3 extends over 13 amino acids. With 8 bases removed from V and 3 bases from J, the gap between germline ends came to 11 bases. Germline V gene sequence: CDR1 SEHNR, CDR2 FQNEAQ (reference sequence). CDR3 amino acids: CASVGNNYNEQFF. CDR3 bases: TGTGCCAGCGTCGGGAATAACTACAATGAGCAGTTCTTC.

CDR3 nucleotide sequence: TGTGCCAGCAGCTCGGGAGGACAGGGACAAGAGACCCAGTACTTC. This sequence encodes CASSSGGQGQETQYF. The chain recombines TRBV5-5 with TRBJ2-5; possible D gene TRBD1, 8 bases. The CDR3 consists of 15 residues. The V and J ends lost 3 bases and 2 bases respectively, with 14 bases between them. Germline V gives CDR1 SGHKS, CDR2 YYEKEE (reference sequence).

The rearrangement joins TRBV21-1 to TRBJ1-1. TRBV21-1 is a pseudogene. The CDR3 is 10 amino acids. The CDR3 reads CATTETEAFF. The CDR3 coding sequence is TGTGCCACCACGGAAACTGAAGCTTTCTTT.

V usage is TRBV10-2 and J usage is TRBJ2-7, with D uncertain. Germline V gene data show CDR1 as WSHSY and CDR2 as SAAADI. The CDR3 covers 13 residues. Trimming pared 4 bases from V and 5 bases from J, leaving 12 bases between. CDR3 nucleotides: TGCGCCAGCAGTGTTGGCATGTCCCACGAGCAGTACTTC. Its translation: CASSVGMSHEQYF.

The rearrangement uses TRBV30 and TRBJ2-4, with unresolved D. Looked up from germline, CDR1 is GTSNPN and CDR2 is SVGIG (reference sequence). The CDR3 contains 11 residues. Trimming took off 0 bases at V and 7 bases at J, with 4 bases between the two ends. The chain's CDR3 is CAWSVENIQYF. The CDR3 bases are TGTGCCTGGAGTGTAGAGAACATTCAGTACTTC.

The V and J genes are TRBV11-2 and TRBJ1-4; no definite D call. V was clipped by 5 bases and J by 2 bases, with 6 bases between them. This CDR3 contains 13 residues. Germline lookup yields CDR1 SGHAT and CDR2 FQNNGV. CDR3 region: CASSGWTNEKLFF. CDR3 nucleotides: TGTGCCAGCAGCGGGTGGACTAATGAAAAACTGTTTTTT. The full variable domain, with the rest looked up from reference TRBV11-2 and TRBJ1-4, is EAGVAQSPRYKIIEKRQSVAFWCNPISGHATLYWYQQILGQGPKLLIQFQNNGVVDDSQLPKDRFSAERLKGVDSTLKIQPAKLEDSAVYLCASSGWTNEKLFFGSGTQLSVL.

This sequence joins TRBV6-5 and TRBJ2-7; weak D call: TRBD1 (6 bases). Deletions cut 7 bases from V and 3 bases from J, with 13 bases between. Germline assignment: CDR1 MNHEY and CDR2 SVGAGI. This CDR3 has 13 residues. The CDR3 is CASTKGGLYEQYF. The CDR3 region has the DNA TGTGCCAGCACCAAAGGGGGTCTCTACGAGCAGTACTTC.